The present entry profiles one TCR beta chain with its context. This clone's antigen is unknown. The CDR3 is cut off 3 residues early in the read; its end comes from the germline J gene. Using the immunoSEQ assay, multiplex PCR amplified TCR beta CDR3 regions from an average of 1200 ng of genomic DNA per sample. Primer bias was corrected in the assay by using a complete synthetic TCR repertoire to establish an amplification baseline. The amplicons were sequenced on the Illumina platform. Per the authors' processing: Sequences were error-corrected by clustering with frequency ratios and a modified nearest-neighbor algorithm, then analyzed in the immunoSEQ Analyzer with IMGT gene definitions. TCR richness and evenness were averaged over 20 rarefaction repeats at each rarefaction depth, excluding samples with fewer sequences than the depth. V, D and J gene relative abundances were compared between groups with Wilcoxon rank sum tests, applying FDR correction. For the blinded duplicates, the intraclass correlation was 90% to 97% for TCR richness and averaged around 81% across roughly 72 gene segments. TCRdb stores this immuneACCESS table with in-frame sequences only. Part of the clones is absent; in the studies checked, under half of the shortfall reflects unresolved V genes, and no reason is known for the rest. From that table come the V and J calls and clone size; the DNA was used to work out D and trimming. The sample's clone listing holds approximately 30,000 clones. Around 3.9% of the sample is held by the ten biggest clonotypes.

Every participant had a single incident cervical HPV16 infection, and women with prevalent HPV16 infections were excluded. Cervical HPV DNA was detected with MY09/MY11 PCR, and genotyping was done by dot-blot hybridization. Around 14 mL of heparinized blood was centrifuged, after which the buffy coat was aliquoted, frozen at -30 degrees C, and then stored at -80 degrees C. Genomic DNA was extracted from buffy coat specimens using QIAGEN kits. This record comes from a study of T cells in women clearing cervical HPV infection (dated by TCRdb to 2016 to 2019). About the study as a whole: Cases were 20 to 25 women with histologically confirmed HPV16-related CIN3 or worse, including a couple of invasive cancers. The 20 to 25 controls were women who cleared a single incident HPV16 infection within 12 months without developing precancer or cancer. Blood from cases was collected at the visit at which the lesion was first identified, whereas blood from controls was collected once infection was no longer detected. Among cases, blood sampling occurred a median of 149 days after lesion detection, with an interquartile range of about 90 to 230 days. Since only a few of the women had HLA typing available, the possibility that HLA type was acting as a confounder could not be ruled out. An exploratory proof-of-principle case-control study, nested within the Guanacaste HPV Natural History Study in Costa Rica, was conducted to compare TCR repertoires across cervical HPV16 outcomes. Cases and controls were matched on age within five years and on year of sample collection. A median age of almost 35 years was observed in cases versus 38 to 45 in controls, and no significant differences in baseline characteristics were found. The parent cohort enrolled 10,049 women aged 18 or older in Guanacaste, Costa Rica, during about 1992 to 1995 and followed them for approximately seven years. Quality controls consisted of five blinded duplicates per group, for a total of roughly 60 samples made up of approximately 50 participants and about ten replicates.

The CDR3 contains 11 residues, cysteine and phenylalanine counted. The CDR3 was read in part: 24 bases, with the frame set at base 1. The germline V gene supplies CDR1 SGHTA and CDR2 FQGNSA. Paper-wide results and their limitations: The cross-sectional design could not show whether associations preceded infection or resulted from it; effector/memory subsets and HPV-specific T cells were not isolated. Cases had lower TRBV6-7 relative abundance than controls (approximately 0.11% versus 0.16%; Bonferroni P = 0.0008). Cases were distinguished from controls with an estimated AUC of about 0.8 by random forest classifiers combining richness and V gene abundances. Because the number of T cells per sample was unknown, the richness differences could reflect varying T-cell content rather than repertoire biology. Across sequencing depths, CIN3+ cases showed significantly higher TCR repertoire richness than controls, but evenness did not differ between the groups.

The sample comprised blood buffy coat. This TCR came from a woman between 18 and 70 years old with a cervical HPV16 infection that either progressed to CIN3+ or cleared (not recorded which). The rearranged chain carries TRBV7-2 and TRBJ1-2, with no D gene named confidently. CDR3 DNA, as far as it was read: TGTGCCAGCAGCCAACACTACGAC. This yields the protein CASSQHYD. The CDR3 as a whole reads CASSQHYDYTF.